The rows below give T cell receptor beta chains drawn from one sample of a study of cytomegalovirus exposure and HLA in healthy donors. The protocol was immunoSEQ multiplex PCR, while the TCRdb copy is restricted to in-frame clones and leaves out a portion. Among approximately 120,000 clones listed, roughly 89% were seen once. The sample comprised PBMCs. Source of these receptors: a woman aged 18-35 years in good health and CMV-seronegative. Each CDR3 is given with its conserved first and last residue. A D gene is named only where the DNA matches it firmly. Clone size is shown for a subset of rows, as once, few, many or a class of expanded clone.

clone size: .
D gene: TRBD1
J gene: TRBJ2-7
V gene: TRBV28
CDR3 length: 16
CDR3 DNA: TGTGCCAGCAGTTTAGCCCCGGGACAGGGGGCGGGGGAGCAGTACTTC
CDR3 protein: CASSLAPGQGAGEQYF

clone size: few
D gene: .
J gene: TRBJ2-1
V gene: TRBV6-6
CDR3 length: 13
CDR3 DNA: TGTGCCAGCAGTTACTCAAAGCACAATGAGCAGTTCTTC
CDR3 protein: CASSYSKHNEQFF

clone size: .
D gene: .
J gene: TRBJ1-2
V gene: TRBV15
CDR3 length: 16
CDR3 DNA: TGTGCCACCAGCAGAGATGTGCAGGGACACCTCCATGGCTACACCTTC
CDR3 protein: CATSRDVQGHLHGYTF

clone size: .
D gene: .
J gene: TRBJ1-3
V gene: TRBV6-5
CDR3 length: 15
CDR3 DNA: TGTGCCAGCAGCCTTACTCTTCCGAACGGAAACACCATATATTTT
CDR3 protein: CASSLTLPNGNTIYF

clone size: .
D gene: TRBD1
J gene: TRBJ2-1
V gene: TRBV27
CDR3 length: 23
CDR3 DNA: TGTGCCAGCAGTTTATCGAGGGACAGGGCCGGTTTTTCGGTAGCGGAGTCTTACAATGAGCAGTTCTTC
CDR3 protein: CASSLSRDRAGFSVAESYNEQFF

clone size: .
D gene: TRBD2
J gene: TRBJ2-7
V gene: TRBV2
CDR3 length: 15
CDR3 DNA: TGTGCCAGCAGTCGGACTAGCGGGAGCCCCTACGAGCAGTACTTC
CDR3 protein: CASSRTSGSPYEQYF

clone size: .
D gene: TRBD2
J gene: TRBJ2-1
V gene: TRBV28
CDR3 length: 15
CDR3 DNA: TGTGCCAGCAGTTTAGTTAGCGGGGGGAGAAATGAGCAGTTCTTC
CDR3 protein: CASSLVSGGRNEQFF

clone size: .
D gene: .
J gene: TRBJ2-7
V gene: TRBV10-3
CDR3 length: 15
CDR3 DNA: TGTGCCATTGGTGGAGGCGACGCGAGCTCCTACGAGCAGTACTTC
CDR3 protein: CAIGGGDASSYEQYF

clone size: .
D gene: .
J gene: TRBJ2-3
V gene: TRBV29-1
CDR3 length: 10
CDR3 DNA: TGCAGCTTCCTTAGCAATACGCAGTATTTT
CDR3 protein: CSFLSNTQYF

clone size: few
D gene: TRBD1
J gene: TRBJ2-7
V gene: TRBV2
CDR3 length: 13
CDR3 DNA: TGTGCCAGCAGCCTGGACAGGGACGACGAGCAGTACTTC
CDR3 protein: CASSLDRDDEQYF

clone size: .
D gene: .
J gene: TRBJ1-2
V gene: TRBV4-3
CDR3 length: 14
CDR3 DNA: TGCGCCAGCAGCCAAGATCCAGCTAACTATGGCTACACCTTC
CDR3 protein: CASSQDPANYGYTF

clone size: .
D gene: .
J gene: TRBJ2-5
V gene: TRBV7-2
CDR3 length: 14
CDR3 DNA: TGTGCCAGCAGCTTATCCCGACTACAAGAGACCCAGTACTTC
CDR3 protein: CASSLSRLQETQYF

clone size: .
D gene: .
J gene: TRBJ1-1
V gene: TRBV27
CDR3 length: 14
CDR3 DNA: TGTGCCAGCACTACTGGGGGGGGTGACACTGAAGCTTTCTTT
CDR3 protein: CASTTGGGDTEAFF

clone size: .
D gene: .
J gene: TRBJ1-3
V gene: TRBV7-2
CDR3 length: 15
CDR3 DNA: TGTGCCAGCAAACGCCCAGACTTCTCTGGAAACACCATATATTTT
CDR3 protein: CASKRPDFSGNTIYF

clone size: .
D gene: .
J gene: TRBJ1-3
V gene: TRBV2
CDR3 length: 13
CDR3 DNA: TGTGCCAGCAGGGATACTAGTGGAAACACCATATATTTT
CDR3 protein: CASRDTSGNTIYF